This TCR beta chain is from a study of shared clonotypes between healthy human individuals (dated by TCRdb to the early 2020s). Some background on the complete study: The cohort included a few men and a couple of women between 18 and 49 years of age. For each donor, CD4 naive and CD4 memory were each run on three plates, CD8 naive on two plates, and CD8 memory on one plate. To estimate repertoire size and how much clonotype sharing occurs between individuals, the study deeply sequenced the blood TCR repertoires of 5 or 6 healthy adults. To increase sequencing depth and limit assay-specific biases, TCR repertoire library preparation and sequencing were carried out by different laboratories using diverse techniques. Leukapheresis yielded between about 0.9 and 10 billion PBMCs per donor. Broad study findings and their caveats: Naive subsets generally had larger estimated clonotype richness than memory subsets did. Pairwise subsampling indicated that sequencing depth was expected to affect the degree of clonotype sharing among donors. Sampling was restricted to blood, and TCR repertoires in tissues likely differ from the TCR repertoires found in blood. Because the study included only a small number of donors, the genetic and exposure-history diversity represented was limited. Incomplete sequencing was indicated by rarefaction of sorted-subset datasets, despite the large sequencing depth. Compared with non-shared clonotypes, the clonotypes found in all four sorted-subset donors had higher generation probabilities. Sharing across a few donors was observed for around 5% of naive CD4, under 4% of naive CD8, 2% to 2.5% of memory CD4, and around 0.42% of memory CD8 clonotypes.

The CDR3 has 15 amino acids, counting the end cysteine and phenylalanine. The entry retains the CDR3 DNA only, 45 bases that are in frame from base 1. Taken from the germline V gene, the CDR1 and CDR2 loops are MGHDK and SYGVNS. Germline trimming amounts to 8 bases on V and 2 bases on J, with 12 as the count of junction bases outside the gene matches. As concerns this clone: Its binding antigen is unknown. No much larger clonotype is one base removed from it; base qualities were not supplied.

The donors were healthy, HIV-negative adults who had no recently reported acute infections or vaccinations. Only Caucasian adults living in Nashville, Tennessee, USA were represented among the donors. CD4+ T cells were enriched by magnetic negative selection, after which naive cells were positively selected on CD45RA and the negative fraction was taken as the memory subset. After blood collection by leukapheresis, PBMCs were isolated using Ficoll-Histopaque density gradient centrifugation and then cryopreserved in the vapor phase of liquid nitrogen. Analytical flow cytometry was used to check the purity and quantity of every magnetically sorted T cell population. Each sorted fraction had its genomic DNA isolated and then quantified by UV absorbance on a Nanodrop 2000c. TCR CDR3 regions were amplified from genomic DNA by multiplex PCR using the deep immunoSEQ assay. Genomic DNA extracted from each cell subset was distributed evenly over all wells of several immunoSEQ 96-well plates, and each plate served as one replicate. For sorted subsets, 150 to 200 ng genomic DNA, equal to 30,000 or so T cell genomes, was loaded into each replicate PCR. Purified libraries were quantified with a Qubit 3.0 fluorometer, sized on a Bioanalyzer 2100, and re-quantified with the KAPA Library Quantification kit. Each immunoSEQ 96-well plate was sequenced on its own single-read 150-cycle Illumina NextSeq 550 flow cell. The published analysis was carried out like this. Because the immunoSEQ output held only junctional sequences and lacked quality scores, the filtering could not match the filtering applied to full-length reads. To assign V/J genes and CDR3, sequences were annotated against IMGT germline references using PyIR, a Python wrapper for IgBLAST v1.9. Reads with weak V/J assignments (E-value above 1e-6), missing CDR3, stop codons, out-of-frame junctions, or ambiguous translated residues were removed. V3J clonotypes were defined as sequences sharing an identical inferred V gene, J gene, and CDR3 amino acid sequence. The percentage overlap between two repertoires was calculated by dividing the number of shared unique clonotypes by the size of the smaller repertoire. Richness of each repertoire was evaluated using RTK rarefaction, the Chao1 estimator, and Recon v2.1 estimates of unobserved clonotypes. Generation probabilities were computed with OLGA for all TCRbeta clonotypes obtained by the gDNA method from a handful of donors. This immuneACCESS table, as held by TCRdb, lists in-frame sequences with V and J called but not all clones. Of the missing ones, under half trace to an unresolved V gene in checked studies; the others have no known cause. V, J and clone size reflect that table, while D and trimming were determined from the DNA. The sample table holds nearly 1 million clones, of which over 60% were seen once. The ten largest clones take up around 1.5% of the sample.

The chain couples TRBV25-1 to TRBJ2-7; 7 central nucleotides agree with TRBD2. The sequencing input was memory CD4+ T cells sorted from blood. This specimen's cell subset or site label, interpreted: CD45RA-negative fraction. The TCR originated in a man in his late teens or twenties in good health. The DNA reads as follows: TGTGCCAGCTCACAGTGGTCTAGCGGTGCCTACGAGCAGTACTTC. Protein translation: CASSQWSSGAYEQYF.